This T cell receptor (beta chain) was profiled in a study of cytomegalovirus exposure and HLA in healthy donors. The PCR contained 60 Vbeta and 13 Jbeta primers. TCRdb's copy holds only in-frame clones and misses some; the assay was immunoSEQ multiplex PCR. In the table there are fewer than 200,000 clones, roughly 12% of which are singletons. Trimming took 7 bases from V and 1 from J; bases not matched to a gene: 1. There are 12 residues in the CDR3. Germline V lookup: CDR1 SQVTM, CDR2 ANQGSEA. Sequenced: PBMCs. This chain links TRBV29-1 with TRBJ1-3; 7 bases align to TRBD1. The receptor was derived from a man in his fifties or sixties in good health and CMV-seropositive. The CDR3 loop reads CSAGGSGNTIYF. CDR3 DNA sequence: TGCAGCGCAGGGGGTTCTGGAAACACCATATATTTT.